This T cell receptor (beta chain) was found in a study of shared clonotypes between healthy human individuals. Overall study: Donor ages ranged 18 to 49 years: a couple of women, a few men.

V shed 3 bases and J 4 bases; nucleotides not matched to a gene: 5. Germline V gives CDR1 MNHEY, CDR2 SMNVEV (reference sequence). This CDR3 region has 17 residues. Details on this clone: The antigen is unknown.

Every unsorted PBMC PCR replicate was loaded with about 320 ng DNA, around 30,000 T cell genomes. Here immunoSEQ multiplex PCR was the method, and the copy in TCRdb shows in-frame clones only, minus some. The sample has around 430,000 clones, 79% seen once; the top ten hold roughly an eighth. Notes on the study in general: Clonotype sharing among the donors was expected to vary with sequencing depth.

The rearrangement links TRBV27 to TRBJ2-1; 14 bases map to TRBD2. The sample comprised PBMCs. The clonotype comes from a woman in her forties in good health. Some clones in this sample may be carry-over from other donors' samples. The CDR3 DNA reads as TGTGCCAGCAGTTTCGGGACTAGCGGGAGCCGGTACAATGAGCAGTTCTTC. This gives the protein CASSFGTSGSRYNEQFF.